This paragraph covers one T cell receptor (beta chain) sequence. The data belong to a study of T cell changes during pregnancy in multiple sclerosis. Using immunoSEQ multiplex PCR, the repertoire was profiled, and TCRdb retains in-frame clones only, with some absent. The sample lists about 33,000 clones; 90% to 95% were seen once. The ends were cut back, 0 bases at V and 4 bases at J, with 10 bases in the middle. This CDR3 comprises 14 residues. Germline loops: CDR1 SGHNT, CDR2 YYREEE (reference sequence). The V and J genes are TRBV5-4 and TRBJ1-2; possibly TRBD1 for D (6 bases). This sequence was found in a female donor in good health, enrolled as a control in a pregnancy study. The specimen was CD4+ T cells from peripheral blood mononuclear cells, collected in the third trimester of pregnancy. The CDR3 bases are TGTGCCAGCAGCTTGGGGGGGCGCCCCTATGGCTACACCTTC. Amino acid sequence: CASSLGGRPYGYTF.